The entry below gives a single T cell receptor beta chain sequence along with its context. Its antigen remains unknown. These data belong to a study of OX40 agonist ivuxolimab in advanced cancers. Notes on the study in general: Low clonal expansion, among the lowest seen, marked partial responders at 0.1-3.0 mg/kg. CD4+ T cells averaged fewer expanded clones than CD8+ T cells.

Sequencing used immunoSEQ multiplex PCR; TCRdb keeps in-frame clones, though not all of them. The profile shows around 35,000 clones, around 81% of them singletons. The material sequenced was CD4+ or CD8+ T cells sorted from blood, taken in a trial of the OX40 agonist ivuxolimab. This sequence was found in an adult with an advanced solid tumor such as melanoma, head and neck, liver or kidney cancer.

The CDR3 region has the DNA TGTGCCAGCCTAACCCCAGGGACCACCTCAGAGACCCAGTACTTC. This gives the protein CASLTPGTTSETQYF. The J gene is TRBJ2-5, the V gene TRBV28; D possibly uses TRBD1 or TRBD2 (5 bases each). The CDR3 spans 15 residues. Trimming took 8 bases from V and 4 from J, leaving 20 bases between them. Germline CDR1 is MDHEN and CDR2 is SYDVKM.